This record looks at one TCR beta chain sequence and its context. Its antigen remains unidentified. The entry originates in a study of synovial regulatory T cells in juvenile arthritis. Across the study: One patient received methotrexate plus infliximab; one lacked treatment information.

Patients were aged median 11.6 years with disease lasting median approximately seven years. The data were produced by immunoSEQ multiplex PCR, yet TCRdb's version contains in-frame clones alone and is incomplete. The sample holds roughly 8,000 clones. Study-level findings and limits: Inflammation-associated Treg cells in blood had less TCR diversity than the remaining blood Treg cells. CDR3 overlap with synovial Tregs was higher for iaTregs than other blood Tregs.

The TCR sequence derives from a donor aged 2-30 years with juvenile idiopathic arthritis. The sample was Treg cells from blood. The subset is: remaining (HLA-DR-negative) circulating blood Treg cells.

CDR3 protein: CASSSIDVYYTQYF. The V gene is TRBV11-2, the J gene TRBJ2-3; the TCRdb D gene call, TRBD2, has no DNA to confirm it. Germline lookup yields CDR1 SGHAT and CDR2 FQNNGV. CDR3 length: 14 amino acids. The protein alone is recorded here.